This entry lists 6 T cell receptor beta chains sequenced from one sample in a study of cytomegalovirus exposure and HLA in healthy donors. PCR used 60 Vbeta primers and 13 Jbeta primers. Produced via immunoSEQ multiplex PCR; TCRdb's table is partial and in-frame only. Of some 91,000 clones in the sample, approximately 72% were seen once. Sequencing was performed on PBMCs. These receptors originate from a middle-aged man in good health and CMV-seropositive.

The V gene is TRBV19, the J gene TRBJ2-7; D is perhaps TRBD1 (5 bases). The length of the CDR3 is 11 residues. Germline-derived CDR1 and CDR2 are LNHDA and SQIVND (reference sequence). The V end was cut by 5 bases, the J end by 12 bases, with 14 bases between. The chain's CDR3 is CASSGWGAWYF. The CDR3 DNA sequence: TGTGCCAGTAGTGGGTGGGGCGCGTGGTACTTC.

The gene calls are TRBV2 and TRBJ1-2; the D is unclear. Germline CDR1 SNHLY, CDR2 FYNNEI. The CDR3 runs to 15 residues. Trimming shortened V by 4 bases and J by 0 bases, and 12 bases separated the two germline ends. The CDR3 reads CASSAGGGPNYGYTF. DNA for the CDR3: TGTGCCAGCAGTGCAGGCGGAGGACCTAACTATGGCTACACCTTC.

The chain has TRBV7-8 and TRBJ2-2, with TRBD2 matching 10 bases. This CDR3 spans 15 amino acids. The junction had 2 bases not matched to a gene; V was cut back by 3 bases and J by 4 bases. Germline-derived CDR1 and CDR2 are SGHVS and FQNEAQ. The CDR3 nucleotides read TGTGCCAGCAGCTTCACTAGCGGGACCACCGGGGAGCTGTTTTTT. Translating gives CASSFTSGTTGELFF. Filled out from reference TRBV7-8 and TRBJ2-2, the complete variable domain reads GAGVSQSPRYKVAKRGQDVALRCDPISGHVSLFWYQQALGQGPEFLTYFQNEAQLDKSGLPSDRFFAERPEGSVSTLKIQRTQQEDSAVYLCASSFTSGTTGELFFGEGSRLTVL.

This chain links TRBV5-1 with TRBJ2-2, with 8 positions matching TRBD1. The CDR3 is 12 residues long. CDR1 is SGHRS, CDR2 YFSETQ, per germline. V lost 4 bases, J lost 15 bases, and 8 bases stayed unmatched. CDR3 loop: CASSQTDRGMFF. CDR3 DNA sequence: TGCGCCAGCAGCCAGACTGACAGGGGAATGTTTTTT.

This clone was seen only a few times. The rearrangement links TRBV10-2 to TRBJ1-6, with a weak D call TRBD1 (5 bases). CDR3 length: 18 residues. The V gene lost 2 bases and the J gene lost 2 bases, with 16 bases spanning the gap. In germline, CDR1 is WSHSY, CDR2 SAAADI. The DNA for the CDR3 is TGCGCCAGCAGTGAGAAGGGACGGGGGAGTGCCTATAATTCACCCCTCCACTTT. This encodes CASSEKGRGSAYNSPLHF.

The chain joins TRBV6-1 to TRBJ2-7, with 8 positions matching TRBD1. The CDR3 runs 15 residues. Germline V lookup: CDR1 MNHNS, CDR2 SASEGT. The ends lost 8 bases at V and 5 bases at J; junction bases unmatched: 14. CDR3 in amino acids: CASRRAGTGYHEQYF. In DNA form, the CDR3 reads TGTGCCAGCCGCCGCGCCGGGACAGGTTACCACGAGCAGTACTTC.